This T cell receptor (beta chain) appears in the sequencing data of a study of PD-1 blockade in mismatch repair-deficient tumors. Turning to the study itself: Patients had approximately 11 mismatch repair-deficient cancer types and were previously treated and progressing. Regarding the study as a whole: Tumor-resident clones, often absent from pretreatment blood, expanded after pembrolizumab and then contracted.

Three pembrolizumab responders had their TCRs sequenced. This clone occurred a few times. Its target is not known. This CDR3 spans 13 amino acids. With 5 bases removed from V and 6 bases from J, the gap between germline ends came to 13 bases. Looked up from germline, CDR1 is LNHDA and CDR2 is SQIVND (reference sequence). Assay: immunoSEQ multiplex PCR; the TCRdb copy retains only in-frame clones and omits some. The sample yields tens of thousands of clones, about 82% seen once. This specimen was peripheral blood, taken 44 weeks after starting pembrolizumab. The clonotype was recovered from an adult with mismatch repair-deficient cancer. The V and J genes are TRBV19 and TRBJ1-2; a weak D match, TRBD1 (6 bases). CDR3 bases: TGTGCCAGTAGTCCGGGAAGACAGGATGGCTACACCTTC. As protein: CASSPGRQDGYTF.